The 4 T cell receptor beta chains given below trace back to one sample, sequenced in a study of Ad26.COV2.S vaccination and SARS-CoV-2 variants. As for treatment: 15 to 20 received Ad26.COV2.S at low or high dose, single or two shots; five or six received placebo; per-sample allocation not given. Day 63 after the first injection of vaccine or placebo was the sampling time. Sequenced by immunoSEQ multiplex PCR; TCRdb stores in-frame clones only, minus some. The profile shows some 420,000 clones, approximately 88% of them singletons. Specimen: peripheral blood, collected in a trial of Ad26.COV2.S vaccine versus placebo. The receptors come from a person aged 18-65 years who received the Ad26.COV2.S COVID-19 vaccine or a placebo.

The V call is TRBV28, the J call TRBJ2-7; 7 nucleotides agree with TRBD1. The germline V gene has CDR1 MDHEN and CDR2 SYDVKM. Trimming removed 8 bases from V and 4 bases from J; junction bases left unmatched: 17. The CDR3 spans 16 residues. CDR3 sequence (DNA): TGTGCCAGCCTCTCACCCCAGATGGACAGGCCATACGAGCAGTACTTC. Residues: CASLSPQMDRPYEQYF.

On this clone: The same CDR3 also results from other DNA sequences found in this sample. The V call is TRBV24-1, the J call TRBJ2-7, with TRBD2 matching over 8 bases. The CDR3 has 15 amino acids. Trimming at V came to 3 bases and at J to 0 bases, leaving 3 bases not matched to a gene. Germline V gene data show CDR1 as KGHDR and CDR2 as SFDVKD. CDR3 sequence: CATSDPGGSSYEQYF. The CDR3 DNA is TGTGCCACCAGTGATCCGGGAGGGAGCTCCTACGAGCAGTACTTC.

Only one count was recorded for this clone. V and J are TRBV5-4 and TRBJ2-5; maybe TRBD2 (5 bases). Trimming shortened V by 4 bases and J by 4 bases, and 11 bases separated the two germline ends. CDR3 length equals 13 residues. From germline, CDR1 is SGHNT and CDR2 YYREEE (reference sequence). The CDR3 loop is CASSEGNLETQYF. CDR3 bases: TGTGCCAGCAGCGAGGGTAACCTAGAGACCCAGTACTTC.

This clone turned up a few times. The rearrangement joins TRBV5-1 to TRBJ1-6; possible D gene TRBD1, 5 bases. Germline CDR1 SGHRS, CDR2 YFSETQ. CDR3 length equals 17 residues. V lost 0 bases, J lost 7 bases, and 17 bases lay in between. CDR3 in amino acids: CASSLGEGQGRNSPLHF. The CDR3 DNA follows: TGCGCCAGCAGCTTGGGGGAAGGGCAGGGAAGAAATTCACCCCTCCACTTT.